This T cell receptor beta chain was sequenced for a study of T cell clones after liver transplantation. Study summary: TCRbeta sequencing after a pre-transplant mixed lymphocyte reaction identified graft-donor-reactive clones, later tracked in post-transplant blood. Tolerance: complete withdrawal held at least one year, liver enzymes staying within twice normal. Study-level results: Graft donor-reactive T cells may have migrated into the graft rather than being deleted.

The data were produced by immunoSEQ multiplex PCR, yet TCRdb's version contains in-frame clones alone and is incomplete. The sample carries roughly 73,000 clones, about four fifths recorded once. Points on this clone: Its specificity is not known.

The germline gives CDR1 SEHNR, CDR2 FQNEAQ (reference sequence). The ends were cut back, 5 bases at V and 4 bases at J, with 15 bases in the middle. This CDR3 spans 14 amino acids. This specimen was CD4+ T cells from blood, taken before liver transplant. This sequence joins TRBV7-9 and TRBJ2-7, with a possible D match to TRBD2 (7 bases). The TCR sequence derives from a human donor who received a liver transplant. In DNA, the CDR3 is TGTGCCAGCAGCCTAATAGGGGGAGGGTACGAGCAGTACTTC. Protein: CASSLIGGGYEQYF.